What follows are 32 T cell receptor beta chains derived from one specimen sequenced in a study of shared clonotypes between healthy human individuals. Assay: immunoSEQ multiplex PCR; the TCRdb copy retains only in-frame clones and omits some. Of some 2.3 million clones listed, just over 90% are singletons. Sample: naive CD4+ T cells from PBMCs. Regarding subset: CD45RA+ positively selected. Receptors originate from a man aged 18 to 29 in good health. Some clones in this sample may be carry-over from other donors' samples.

The CDR3 sequence is CASSSGQHYGYTF. For the CDR3, the DNA is TGTGCCAGCAGTTCAGGACAGCACTATGGCTACACCTTC. The rearrangement uses TRBV6-5 and TRBJ1-2, with D maybe TRBD1 (6 bases). Germline CDR1 reads MNHEY; CDR2 reads SVGAGI. The CDR3 totals 13 residues. The V gene lost 4 bases and the J gene lost 3 bases, with 9 bases spanning the gap.

V and J are TRBV10-1 and TRBJ2-7, with D perhaps matching TRBD1 (5 bases). The CDR3 length is 12 residues. V dropped 2 bases and J dropped 4 bases, with 6 bases sitting between them. CDR1 is WNHNN and CDR2 is SYGVQD in the germline V gene (reference sequence). The chain's CDR3 is CASSENRYEQYF. CDR3 nucleotides: TGCGCCAGCAGTGAGAACAGGTACGAGCAGTACTTC.

The chain is built from TRBV2 and TRBJ2-1; TRBD2 matches 8 bases. Trimming took 6 bases from V and 9 from J; bases not matched to a gene: 4. This CDR3 is built from 12 residues. The V gene's germline CDR1 is SNHLY and CDR2 FYNNEI. Here the CDR3 DNA reads TGTGCCAGCAGACTTGGACTAGCTGAGCAGTTCTTC. This encodes CASRLGLAEQFF.

Notes on this clone: The sample has other DNA sequences that encode this CDR3 too. The CDR3 nucleotides read TGTGCCAGCAGCGTTGATGTAGATACGCAGTATTTT. Protein sequence: CASSVDVDTQYF. The rearrangement links TRBV9 to TRBJ2-3; unclear D gene. Germline CDR1 SGDLS, CDR2 YYNGEE. Trimming pared 2 bases from V and 5 bases from J, leaving 6 bases between. CDR3 length equals 12 residues.

The J gene is TRBJ1-2, the V gene TRBV10-3; D is uncertain. Per germline, CDR1 ENHRY and CDR2 SYGVKD. The CDR3 is 18 amino acids. The ends were cut back, 6 bases at V and 0 bases at J, with 23 bases in the middle. CDR3 nucleotides: TGTGCCATCAGCCTATCACCACAACAGATGGGGTCTAACTATGGCTACACCTTC. This codes for CAISLSPQQMGSNYGYTF.

The V call is TRBV29-1, the J call TRBJ2-1, with no clear D. Germline loops: CDR1 SQVTM, CDR2 ANQGSEA. The V gene lost 6 bases and the J gene lost 0 bases, with 12 bases spanning the gap. The CDR3 length is 14 residues. CDR3 nucleotides: TGCAGCGTCGAAAGGCGGAGCTCCTACAATGAGCAGTTCTTC. It yields the protein CSVERRSSYNEQFF.

This chain connects TRBV28 to TRBJ2-7, with 7 bases lining up with TRBD2. V was clipped by 4 bases and J by 4 bases; unmatched bases: 13. There are 16 residues in the CDR3. The germline CDR1 and CDR2 sequences are MDHEN and SYDVKM. CDR3 sequence (DNA): TGTGCCAGCAGTTACGGCCAGCTAGCGGTATGGTACGAGCAGTACTTC. This encodes CASSYGQLAVWYEQYF.

The sample holds one count of this clone. Other DNA sequences of this sample code for an identical CDR3. The chain links TRBV15 to TRBJ1-1; D is unclear. Germline CDR1 and CDR2: LNHNV and YYDKDF (reference sequence). The CDR3 contains 12 residues. Trimming removed 5 bases at V and 1 base at J, with 5 bases between. This CDR3 reads CATSSRNTEAFF. For the CDR3, the DNA is TGTGCCACCAGCTCCCGGAACACTGAAGCTTTCTTT.

The chain employs TRBV6-5 and TRBJ2-7, with D possibly TRBD1 on 6 matching bases. V was cut by 0 bases and J by 5 bases, with 11 bases left in between. CDR3 length: 14 residues. Germline CDR1 reads MNHEY; CDR2 reads SVGAGI. The CDR3 region has the DNA TGTGCCAGCAGTTACTCAAAGGGGGTCCACGAGCAGTACTTC. Its translation: CASSYSKGVHEQYF.

The rearrangement joins TRBV5-1 to TRBJ2-7, with D perhaps TRBD2 (6 bases). This CDR3 is 15 amino acids long. Trimming removed 5 bases from V and 0 bases from J, with 15 bases in between. Germline V gene sequence: CDR1 SGHRS, CDR2 YFSETQ. CDR3 nucleotides: TGCGCCAGCAGTCTTAGCGGTTCCAGCTCCTACGAGCAGTACTTC. Its translation: CASSLSGSSSYEQYF. Using reference TRBV5-1 and TRBJ2-7 for the parts outside the CDR3, the full variable domain is KAGVTQTPRYLIKTRGQQVTLSCSPISGHRSVSWYQQTPGQGLQFLFEYFSETQRNKGNFPGRFSGRQFSNSRSEMNVSTLELGDSALYLCASSLSGSSSYEQYFGPGTRLTVT.

The chain employs TRBV30 and TRBJ2-5; TRBD2 aligns across 14 bases. V gave up 5 bases and J gave up 5 bases; unmatched junction bases: 10. This CDR3 comprises 16 residues. Looked up from germline, CDR1 is GTSNPN and CDR2 is SVGIG (reference sequence). This CDR3 is CAWDSPGLAGEETQYF. Here the CDR3 DNA reads TGTGCCTGGGATAGTCCGGGACTAGCGGGAGAGGAGACCCAGTACTTC.

The J gene is TRBJ1-4, the V gene TRBV28, with D unclear. This CDR3 has 13 residues. CDR1 is MDHEN, CDR2 SYDVKM, per germline. V gave up 6 bases and J gave up 8 bases, with 13 bases separating them. The CDR3 DNA follows: TGTGCCAGCAGCCGCCCGGGCGGCGAAAAACTGTTTTTT. It yields the protein CASSRPGGEKLFF.

The rearrangement uses TRBV7-9 and TRBJ2-4; the match to TRBD2 covers 8 bases. V lost 5 bases, J lost 0 bases, and 9 bases stayed unmatched. Germline CDR1 reads SEHNR; CDR2 reads FQNEAQ (reference sequence). The CDR3 spans 17 residues. The CDR3 protein is CASSPIREGLAKNIQYF. In DNA, the CDR3 is TGTGCCAGCAGCCCGATCCGGGAGGGCCTAGCCAAAAACATTCAGTACTTC.

This clone was found once. At the DNA level, this CDR3 is encoded by other sequences in the same sample as well. The V gene is TRBV9, the J gene TRBJ2-2; no definite D call. CDR3 size: 14 residues. Trimming cost V 0 bases and J 2 bases, with 5 bases left between them. Per germline, CDR1 SGDLS and CDR2 YYNGEE. In DNA form, the CDR3 reads TGTGCCAGCAGCGTAGGGGTTAACACCGGGGAGCTGTTTTTT. It is translated as CASSVGVNTGELFF.

The V call is TRBV29-1, the J call TRBJ2-1; unclear D gene. From germline, CDR1 is SQVTM and CDR2 ANQGSEA. This CDR3 is 9 amino acids long. With 4 bases removed from V and 8 bases from J, the gap between germline ends came to 3 bases. The CDR3 loop reads CSVADEQFF. The CDR3 region has the DNA TGCAGCGTTGCCGATGAGCAGTTCTTC.

The CDR3 bases are TGTGCCTGGAGGGGAGGGAGGGGCCTCACAGATACGCAGTATTTT. Amino acid sequence: CAWRGGRGLTDTQYF. J is TRBJ2-3 and V is TRBV30; 7 bases line up with TRBD2. With 3 bases clipped from V and 2 bases from J, the junction kept 8 bases outside the gene matches. This CDR3 contains 15 residues. Germline V gives CDR1 GTSNPN, CDR2 SVGIG (reference sequence).

The CDR3 is CASSPGVTLAALNQETQYF. The DNA of the CDR3 is TGTGCCAGCTCACCAGGAGTAACACTAGCGGCCTTGAACCAAGAGACCCAGTACTTC. The J gene is TRBJ2-5, the V gene TRBV18; 8 bases line up with TRBD2. The germline V gene has CDR1 KGHSH and CDR2 LQKENI. CDR3 length equals 19 residues. V shed 2 bases and J 0 bases; nucleotides not matched to a gene: 14.

The gene calls are TRBV6-6 and TRBJ2-7; D is perhaps TRBD1 (5 bases). V lost 3 bases, J lost 6 bases, and 12 bases lay in between. CDR1 is MNHNY, CDR2 SVGAGI, per germline (reference sequence). The CDR3 consists of 13 residues. The DNA for the CDR3 is TGTGCCAGCAGTTATAGAGTGCAGGGCGAGCAGTACTTC. It yields the protein CASSYRVQGEQYF.

The CDR3 DNA follows: TGTGCCAGCAGCTTAAAGGAATGGCGGGAGTGGGTCGGGGAGCTGTTTTTT. Encoded protein: CASSLKEWREWVGELFF. This sequence joins TRBV11-2 and TRBJ2-2, with 7 positions matching TRBD2. In germline, CDR1 is SGHAT, CDR2 FQNNGV. There are 17 residues in the CDR3. The trim removed 2 bases at V and 7 bases at J, leaving 13 bases unmatched.

With respect to this clone: This same CDR3 is encoded by further DNA sequences in the sample. The chain combines TRBV9 with TRBJ2-2; D unclear. Germline loops: CDR1 SGDLS, CDR2 YYNGEE. V was shortened by 0 bases and J by 4 bases, with 4 bases between the two germline ends. The CDR3 extends over 13 amino acids. DNA of the CDR3: TGTGCCAGCAGCGTAGGACTCACCGGGGAGCTGTTTTTT. The encoded protein is CASSVGLTGELFF.

The chain carries TRBV19 and TRBJ1-2, with 7 bases fitting TRBD1. J was trimmed by 4 bases and V by 8 bases; bases with no gene match: 7. Germline values: CDR1 LNHDA, CDR2 SQIVND (reference sequence). CDR3 length: 13 residues. CDR3 sequence: CASVPYRGYGYTF. As DNA, the CDR3 is TGTGCCAGTGTGCCCTACAGGGGCTATGGCTACACCTTC.

Details on this clone: One junction end disagrees with the germline gene, perhaps due to a read error. The rearrangement links TRBV28 to TRBJ2-1; perhaps TRBD2 as D (6 bases). From germline, CDR1 is MDHEN and CDR2 SYDVKM. The CDR3 loop spans 12 amino acids. The CDR3 spells CASSLLERASVF. The CDR3 nucleotides are TGTGCCAGCAGTTTATTGGAGCGGGCGTCGGTCTTC.

The V call is TRBV28, the J call TRBJ1-4, with 9 bases aligning to TRBD1. V lost 5 bases, J lost 2 bases, and 6 bases stayed unmatched. The length of the CDR3 is 16 residues. Germline CDR1 and CDR2: MDHEN and SYDVKM. The CDR3 loop is CASSPPGTGTNEKLFF. The CDR3, as DNA: TGTGCCAGCAGTCCCCCCGGGACAGGGACTAATGAAAAACTGTTTTTT.

This clone was observed a few times. This chain connects TRBV11-2 to TRBJ1-1, with 7 bases that match TRBD1. V lost 6 bases, J lost 0 bases, and 7 bases stayed unmatched. In germline, CDR1 is SGHAT, CDR2 FQNNGV. The CDR3 is 15 amino acids. DNA of the CDR3: TGTGCCAGCAGTTATACAGGGGCGCTGAACACTGAAGCTTTCTTT. It yields the protein CASSYTGALNTEAFF.

V is TRBV5-1 and J is TRBJ2-7, with 11 nucleotides matching TRBD2. The CDR3 length is 17 residues. J gave up 3 bases and V 0 bases, and 8 bases lay outside the gene matches. Germline V gives CDR1 SGHRS, CDR2 YFSETQ. This CDR3 is CASSLALAGGWRYEQYF. The CDR3 DNA reads TGCGCCAGCAGCTTGGCGCTAGCGGGAGGTTGGCGCTACGAGCAGTACTTC. Full variable domain (rest looked up from reference TRBV5-1 and TRBJ2-7): KAGVTQTPRYLIKTRGQQVTLSCSPISGHRSVSWYQQTPGQGLQFLFEYFSETQRNKGNFPGRFSGRQFSNSRSEMNVSTLELGDSALYLCASSLALAGGWRYEQYFGPGTRLTVT.

The rearrangement links TRBV28 to TRBJ2-5, with D perhaps given as TRBD1 or TRBD2 (7 bases each). Germline V gives CDR1 MDHEN, CDR2 SYDVKM. The CDR3 has 15 amino acids. The V gene lost 6 bases and the J gene lost 2 bases, with 16 bases spanning the gap. In DNA form, the CDR3 reads TGTGCCAGCAGGGGAGGGGGCGCAGGTCAAGAGACCCAGTACTTC. Translation gives CASRGGGAGQETQYF. Full variable domain (remainder filled in from reference TRBV28 and TRBJ2-5): DVKVTQSSRYLVKRTGEKVFLECVQDMDHENMFWYRQDPGLGLRLIYFSYDVKMKEKGDIPEGYSVSREKKERFSLILESASTNQTSMYLCASRGGGAGQETQYFGPGTRLLVL.

The chain carries TRBV28 and TRBJ2-6; D unresolved. V was pared by 3 bases and J by 3 bases, with 9 bases between. CDR1 and CDR2 (germline): MDHEN, SYDVKM. This CDR3 spans 15 amino acids. The CDR3: CASSFSSFGANVLTF. The CDR3, as DNA: TGTGCCAGCAGTTTTTCTTCGTTTGGGGCCAACGTCCTGACTTTC.

The chain couples TRBV28 to TRBJ2-3; perhaps D is TRBD1 or TRBD2 (7 bases each). The CDR3 contains 16 residues. V gave up 6 bases and J gave up 2 bases, with 18 bases separating them. From germline, CDR1 is MDHEN and CDR2 SYDVKM. CDR3 bases: TGTGCCAGCAGCCCAGGGGGAGCGGGGTTCACAGATACGCAGTATTTT. It codes for CASSPGGAGFTDTQYF.

The V gene is TRBV4-2, the J gene TRBJ1-1; TRBD1 aligns across 10 bases. The CDR3 contains 17 residues. J gave up 3 bases and V 7 bases, and 14 bases lay outside the gene matches. Germline assignment: CDR1 LGHNA and CDR2 YNFKEQ. This CDR3 is CASNPEGTGVGDTEAFF. CDR3 DNA: TGTGCCAGCAACCCGGAAGGGACAGGGGTTGGCGACACTGAAGCTTTCTTT.

The CDR3 DNA reads as TGTGCCAGCAGTTTGACGGACAGCTACAATGAGCAGTTCTTC. Residues: CASSLTDSYNEQFF. The chain uses TRBV28 and TRBJ2-1, with D maybe TRBD1 (6 bases). CDR3 length: 14 amino acids. The germline V gene has CDR1 MDHEN and CDR2 SYDVKM. Trimming pared 3 bases from V and 3 bases from J, leaving 9 bases between.

This clone was seen a single time. J is TRBJ2-1 and V is TRBV29-1; D is unclear. Germline CDR1 and CDR2: SQVTM and ANQGSEA. CDR3 length: 13 amino acids. Trimming cost V 3 bases and J 3 bases, with 9 bases left between them. This chain's CDR3 is CSVEPHLYNEQFF. CDR3 in DNA: TGCAGCGTTGAGCCGCACCTCTACAATGAGCAGTTCTTC.

The chain uses TRBV7-2 and TRBJ2-1; 7 bases match TRBD2. CDR1 is SGHTA, CDR2 FQGNSA, per germline. The CDR3 runs 15 residues. After removal of 7 bases from V and 9 bases from J, the junction contained 15 bases not matched to a gene. CDR3: CASTRNDGGYREQFF. Here the CDR3 DNA reads TGTGCCAGCACCAGAAACGACGGGGGGTATCGTGAGCAGTTCTTC.